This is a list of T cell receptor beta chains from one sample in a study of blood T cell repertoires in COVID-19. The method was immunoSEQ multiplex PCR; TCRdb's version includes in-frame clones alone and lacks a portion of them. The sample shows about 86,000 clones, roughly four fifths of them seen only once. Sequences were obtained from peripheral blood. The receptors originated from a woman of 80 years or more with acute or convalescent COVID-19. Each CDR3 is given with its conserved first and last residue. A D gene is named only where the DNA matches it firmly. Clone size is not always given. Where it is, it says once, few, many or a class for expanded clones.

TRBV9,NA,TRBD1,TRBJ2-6,TGTGCCAGCAGCGCCTCCGGGACAGGGGGCTCCAACGTCCTGACTTTC,CASSASGTGGSNVLTF
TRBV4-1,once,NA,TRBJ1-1,TGCGCCAGCAGCCTTCGAGACAGAAACACTGAAGCTTTCTTT,CASSLRDRNTEAFF
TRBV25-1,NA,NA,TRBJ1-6,TGTGCCAGCAGTACCCTCCGAGAGGGAAGCCCCCTCCACTTT,CASSTLREGSPLHF
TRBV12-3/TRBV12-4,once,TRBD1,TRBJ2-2,TGTGCCAGCAGACAGGGGGCCGGGGAGCTGTTTTTT,CASRQGAGELFF
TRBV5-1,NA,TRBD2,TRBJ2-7,TGCGCCAGCAGCACATCTAGCGGGAGTTCTTTGAGCTCCTACGAGCAGTACTTC,CASSTSSGSSLSSYEQYF
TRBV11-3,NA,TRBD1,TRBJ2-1,TGTGCCAGCAGCTTAGAAGGGCTAGGGGGCGATGAGCAGTTCTTC,CASSLEGLGGDEQFF
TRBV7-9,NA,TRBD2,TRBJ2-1,TGTGCCAGCAGCTTGGGAGGGGAGCGGGAGGAGCAGTTCTTC,CASSLGGEREEQFF
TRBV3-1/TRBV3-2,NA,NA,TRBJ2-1,TGTGCCAGCACCCCCCGGACTACAAGGAATGAGCAGTTCTTC,CASTPRTTRNEQFF
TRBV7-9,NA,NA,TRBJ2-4,TGTGCCAGCAGCCCAGACTGGGACATTCAGTACTTC,CASSPDWDIQYF
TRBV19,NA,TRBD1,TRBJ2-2,TGTGCCAGTAGTCTCGGACAGGCGAACACCGGGGAGCTGTTTTTT,CASSLGQANTGELFF
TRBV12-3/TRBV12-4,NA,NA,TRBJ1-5,TGTGCCAGCAGTTTATCGGGGGATCAGCCCCAGCATTTT,CASSLSGDQPQHF
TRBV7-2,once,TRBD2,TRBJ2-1,TGTGCCAGCAGCTTAACTAGCGGGACCTACAATGAGCAGTTCTTC,CASSLTSGTYNEQFF
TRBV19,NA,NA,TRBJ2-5,TGTGCCAGTAAACAGCAAGAGACCCAGTACTTC,CASKQQETQYF
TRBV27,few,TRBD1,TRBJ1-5,TGTGCCAGCAGTTGGACAGGCAATAGCAATCAGCCCCAGCATTTT,CASSWTGNSNQPQHF
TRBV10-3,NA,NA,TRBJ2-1,TGTGCCATCGCACGTAGCGGAAGCTCCTACAATGAGCAGTTCTTC,CAIARSGSSYNEQFF
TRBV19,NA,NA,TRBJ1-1,TGTGCCACGGAACCGGGACACGGAAGAGAAGCTTTCTTT,CATEPGHGREAFF
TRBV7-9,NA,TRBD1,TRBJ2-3,TGTGCCAGCACTAGTGGGACAGTAGCAGATACGCAGTATTTT,CASTSGTVADTQYF
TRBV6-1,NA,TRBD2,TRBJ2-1,TGTGCCAGCAGTGACCCATTGGGCGGGAGTGGCAATGAGCAGTTCTTC,CASSDPLGGSGNEQFF
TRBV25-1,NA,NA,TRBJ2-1,TGTGCCAGCAGTGAGAATTTAAGAGGTGAGCAGTTCTTC,CASSENLRGEQFF
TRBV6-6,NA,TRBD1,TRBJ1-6,TGTGCCACCGACAGGGGGGGAAATTCACCCCTCCACTTT,CATDRGGNSPLHF
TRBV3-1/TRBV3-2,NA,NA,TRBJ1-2,TGTGCCAGCAGCCAAAGTGGGCAGGGTGAGGGCTACACCTTC,CASSQSGQGEGYTF
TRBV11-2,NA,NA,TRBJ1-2,TGTGCCAGCAGTTCTCTGAGGACAGAACTAGGGAACTATGGCTACACCTTC,CASSSLRTELGNYGYTF
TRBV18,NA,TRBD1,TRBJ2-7,TGTGCCAGCTCACCTTTCGGACAGGCCCCCGAGCAGTACTTC,CASSPFGQAPEQYF
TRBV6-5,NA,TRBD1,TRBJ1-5,TGTGCCAGCAGTTACCGACAGGGTGATCAGCCCCAGCATTTT,CASSYRQGDQPQHF
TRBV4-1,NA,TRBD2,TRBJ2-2,TGCGCCAGCAGCCAAGATCACGAGACTAGCGTGCCCGGGGAGCTGTTTTTT,CASSQDHETSVPGELFF
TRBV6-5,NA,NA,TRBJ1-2,TGTGCCAGCAGCACTACGACAGAGGCCCTTGGCTACACCTTC,CASSTTTEALGYTF
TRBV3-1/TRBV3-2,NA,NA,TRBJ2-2,TGTGCCAGCAGCCTGCGGACGAACACCGGGGAGCTGTTTTTT,CASSLRTNTGELFF
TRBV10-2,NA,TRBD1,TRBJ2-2,TGCGCCAGCAGTGTGGGACAGCCCGGGGAGCTGTTTTTT,CASSVGQPGELFF
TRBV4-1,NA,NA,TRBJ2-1,TGCGCCAGCAGCCAACGGGCGGGAAACGGGGCCGATGAGCAGTTCTTC,CASSQRAGNGADEQFF
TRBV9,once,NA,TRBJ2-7,TGTGCCAGCAGCGAGACGCCGGAGGTTTCCTACGAGCAGTACTTC,CASSETPEVSYEQYF
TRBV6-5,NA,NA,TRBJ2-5,TGTGCCAGCAGTTTACAGGGATGGGGGGAGACCCAGTACTTC,CASSLQGWGETQYF
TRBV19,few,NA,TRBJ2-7,TGTGCCAGTAGTATATACCCGGGCGAGCAGTACTTC,CASSIYPGEQYF
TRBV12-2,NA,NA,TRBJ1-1,TGTGCAAGTCGCCCCGGCGGGACAGGGGAAGACACTGAAGCTTTCTTT,CASRPGGTGEDTEAFF
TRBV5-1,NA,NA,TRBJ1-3,TGCGCCAGCAGCTTGGAAGCCGGAAACACCATATATTTT,CASSLEAGNTIYF
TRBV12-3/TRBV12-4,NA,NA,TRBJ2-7,TGTGCCAGCAGTTTAGACAGCTACGAGCAGTACTTC,CASSLDSYEQYF
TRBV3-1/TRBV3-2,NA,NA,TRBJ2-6,TGTGCCAGCAGCCCGGACATTCTCCGCTCTGGGGCCAACGTCCTGACTTTC,CASSPDILRSGANVLTF